This T cell receptor (beta chain) was identified in a study of T-cell memory formation after mild COVID-19 (dated by TCRdb to about 2021). For the study in its entirety: TCR sequence clusters from the two donors were largely donor specific. The cohort comprised two young, previously healthy adult volunteers, one female and one male. Longitudinal TCRalpha and TCRbeta repertoire sequencing tracked T-cell clones expanding and contracting after mild COVID-19 in a couple of donors.

PBMCs were isolated by Ficoll-Paque density gradient centrifugation. The CDR3 runs 14 amino acids, cysteine and phenylalanine included. The DNA shown is the 42-base CDR3, in frame from base 1. Looking up the germline V gene yields CDR1 SGHRS and CDR2 YFSETQ. V is trimmed back by 4 bases and J by 3 bases, and the junction contains 5 bases that no gene match accounts for. General findings and caveats noted by the study authors: The study included only a couple of mild cases, and larger cohorts that include severe cases with pre-infection samples were judged to be necessary. SARS-CoV-2 specificity was not confirmed for the second-wave clones peaking on day 37. Some responding clones were detected in pre-infection memory, which suggested that pre-existing cross-reactive memory T cells had joined the SARS-CoV-2 response. Clones that contracted from day 15 to 85 showed balanced CD4/CD8 phenotypes, whereas a second wave of clones that expanded from day 15 to 37 leaned towards CD4+. Contracting CD4+ clones were located mainly in the CM and EM memory subsets, whereas CD8+ clones were found to be enriched in EMRA.

The sequencing machine was an Illumina NovaSeq 6000. TCRalpha and TCRbeta cDNA libraries were constructed by 5'RACE with constant-segment primers, with sample barcodes and unique molecular identifiers being introduced. RNA was extracted from every sample with Trizol reagent. Amplification of the libraries took two PCR steps, and the second step added a second sample barcode plus Illumina TruSeq adapters. The libraries were sequenced on an Illumina NovaSeq using 2 x 150 bp paired-end reads. Per the source publication's procedure: With migec v1.2.7, reads were demultiplexed and then collapsed into UMI-guided consensus sequences. Using mixcr v2.1.11, UMI consensuses were aligned to TRA and TRB V and J templates and then assembled into clonotypes. Clonotypes were classified as expanded or contracted when called significant by both edgeR and NoisET, with noise models trained on biological replicates. For edgeR calls, the thresholds were a false discovery rate-adjusted p below 0.01 and a log2 fold-change of 1. As an exploratory analysis of dynamics, PCA with hierarchical clustering was applied to max-normalized trajectories of the 1000 most abundant clonotypes. Separately sequenced CD4+ and CD8+ repertoires were used to assign a CD4 or CD8 phenotype to each responding clone. TCRdb passed the public sequencing reads through fastp at Q25 and MiXCR, retaining productive beta sequences. When rows share a CDR3 protein, they turn into one entry using the most common DNA and genes. These V and J calls rely on TCRdb rather than the paper's analysis. Counted in this sample were more than 250,000 distinct CDR3 sequences; 16% of them appeared once. 22% of the sample is taken by the ten largest.

This clonotype showed up just a few times. The specificity of this receptor is unknown. No much larger clonotype is one base removed from it; base qualities were not supplied. The origin of this receptor is a man aged 18 to 29 who had mild COVID-19 (a few samples of this study predate the infection). The sample titles of this study are shuffled in the database, so cell type and time point are left out; the donor was told from shared clones. Sequenced: PBMCs or a T cell subset sorted from them (not recorded which). Recombination linked TRBV5-1 to TRBJ2-7; 9 of the junction bases match TRBD2. The nucleotide sequence is given as TGCGCCAGCAGCCGGGGACTAGCCCACTACGAGCAGTACTTC. Translated, this gives CASSRGLAHYEQYF.